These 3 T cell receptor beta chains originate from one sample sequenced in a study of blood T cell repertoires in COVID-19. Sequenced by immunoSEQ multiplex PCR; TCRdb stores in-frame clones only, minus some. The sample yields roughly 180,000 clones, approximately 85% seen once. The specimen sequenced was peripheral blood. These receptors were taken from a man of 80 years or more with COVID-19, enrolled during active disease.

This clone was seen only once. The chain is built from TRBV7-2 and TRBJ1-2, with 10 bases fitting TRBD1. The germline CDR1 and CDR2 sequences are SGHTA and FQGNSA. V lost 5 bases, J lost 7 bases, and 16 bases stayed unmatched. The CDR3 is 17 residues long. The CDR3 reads CASSPDSRDRGVGGYTF. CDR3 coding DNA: TGTGCCAGCAGCCCGGATTCCCGGGACAGGGGAGTTGGTGGCTACACCTTC.

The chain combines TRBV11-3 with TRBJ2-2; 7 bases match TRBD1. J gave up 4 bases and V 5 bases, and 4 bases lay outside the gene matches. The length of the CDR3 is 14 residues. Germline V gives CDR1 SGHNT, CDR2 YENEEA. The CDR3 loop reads CASSLTGSTGELFF. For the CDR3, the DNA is TGTGCCAGCAGCCTGACAGGGTCCACCGGGGAGCTGTTTTTT. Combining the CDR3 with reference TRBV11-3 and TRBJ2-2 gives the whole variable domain EAGVVQSPRYKIIEKKQPVAFWCNPISGHNTLYWYLQNLGQGPELLIRYENEEAVDDSQLPKDRFSAERLKGVDSTLKIQPAELGDSAVYLCASSLTGSTGELFFGEGSRLTVL.

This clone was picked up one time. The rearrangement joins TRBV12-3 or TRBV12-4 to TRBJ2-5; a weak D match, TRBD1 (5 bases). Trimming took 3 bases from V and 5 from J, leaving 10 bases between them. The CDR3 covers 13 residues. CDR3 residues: CASSFVGRETQYF. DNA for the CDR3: TGTGCCAGCAGTTTCGTGGGGCGGGAGACCCAGTACTTC.